What follows are 10 T cell receptor beta chains derived from one specimen sequenced in a study of T cell repertoires in MIS-A myocarditis. Measured with immunoSEQ multiplex PCR; TCRdb has only the in-frame clones, and not every one. Of about 10,000 clones in the sample, roughly 89% were seen once. What was sequenced was thoracic lymph node tissue obtained at autopsy. These receptors all stem from a man in his late teens or twenties with fulminant myocarditis from multisystem inflammatory syndrome in adults (MIS-A) after COVID-19.

This chain connects TRBV19 to TRBJ1-2; D perhaps matches TRBD1 (5 bases). The CDR3 length is 14 residues. Trimming shortened V by 5 bases and J by 8 bases, and 18 bases separated the two germline ends. The germline V gene has CDR1 LNHDA and CDR2 SQIVND (reference sequence). The CDR3 is CASSPGTDSYGYTF. The CDR3 nucleotides read TGTGCCAGTAGTCCAGGGACGGACTCCTACGGCTACACCTTC.

In this sample, this clone turned up once. The chain joins TRBV12-3 or TRBV12-4 to TRBJ1-5; TRBD1 is a possible D gene (5 bases). The CDR3 is made up of 13 amino acids. V gave up 8 bases and J gave up 7 bases, with 15 bases separating them. The DNA for the CDR3 is TGTGCCAGCCAAACGGCGGGGGACCAGCCCCAGCATTTT. It yields the protein CASQTAGDQPQHF.

The chain joins TRBV28 to TRBJ2-5; D is undetermined. The CDR3 has 12 residues. Germline CDR1 MDHEN, CDR2 SYDVKM. Trimming took off 5 bases at V and 7 bases at J, with 11 bases between the two ends. CDR3 protein: CASSQQIGTQYF. CDR3 DNA: TGTGCCAGCAGTCAACAGATTGGGACCCAGTACTTC. The full variable domain, completed using reference TRBV28 and TRBJ2-5, is DVKVTQSSRYLVKRTGEKVFLECVQDMDHENMFWYRQDPGLGLRLIYFSYDVKMKEKGDIPEGYSVSREKKERFSLILESASTNQTSMYLCASSQQIGTQYFGPGTRLLVL.

The V gene is TRBV28, the J gene TRBJ2-3, with a tentative D call TRBD1 (6 bases). V lost 3 bases, J lost 3 bases, and 16 bases lay in between. The CDR3 spans 16 residues. In germline, CDR1 is MDHEN, CDR2 SYDVKM. The CDR3 here is CASSLWGPEMTDTQYF. The CDR3 nucleotides read TGTGCCAGCAGTTTGTGGGGGCCTGAAATGACAGATACGCAGTATTTT.

This chain joins TRBV11-1 and TRBJ2-1, with 12 bases identical to TRBD2. From germline, CDR1 is SGHAT and CDR2 FQDESV (reference sequence). The CDR3 totals 15 residues. Germline trimming cut 5 bases from V and 5 bases from J; bases unmatched to any gene: 4. CDR3 coding DNA: TGTGCCAGCAGCGGACGGACTAGCGGGGACAATGAGCAGTTCTTC. Protein: CASSGRTSGDNEQFF.

The chain uses TRBV5-6 and TRBJ1-4; D not certain. Trimming cost V 6 bases and J 8 bases, with 17 bases left between them. The germline V gene encodes CDR1 SGHDT and CDR2 YYEEEE. CDR3 length: 14 residues. In DNA form, the CDR3 reads TGTGCCAGCACACTCTCTGCTAAGGGCGAAAAACTGTTTTTT. Translation: CASTLSAKGEKLFF.

This chain uses TRBV29-1 with TRBJ2-5; D perhaps matches TRBD1 (6 bases). Trimming removed 4 bases from V and 5 bases from J, with 14 bases in between. This CDR3 contains 13 residues. CDR1 SQVTM and CDR2 ANQGSEA come from the germline V gene. The CDR3 coding sequence is TGCAGCGTTGTGCAGGGGTCAGGTGAGACCCAGTACTTC. Protein sequence: CSVVQGSGETQYF.

There are a few counts of this clone. The V call is TRBV5-1, the J call TRBJ2-3; unclear D gene. Between the trimmed V and J ends, which lost 0 bases and 0 bases, there was a span of 5 bases. CDR1 and CDR2 from the germline V gene are SGHRS and YFSETQ. This CDR3 comprises 14 residues. The CDR3 loop reads CASSLVGSTDTQYF. CDR3 nucleotides: TGCGCCAGCAGCTTGGTAGGGAGCACAGATACGCAGTATTTT.

V usage is TRBV7-3 and J usage is TRBJ2-7, with D possibly matching TRBD2 (6 bases). V lost 5 bases to trimming and J lost 6 bases, with 14 bases between them. The V gene's germline CDR1 is SGHTA and CDR2 FQGTGA. CDR3 length: 13 amino acids. For the CDR3, the DNA is TGTGCCAGCAGCCAGACTAGTACTACCGAGCAGTACTTC. Translation gives CASSQTSTTEQYF.

The chain uses TRBV29-1 and TRBJ1-1; tentatively, D is TRBD1 (5 bases). CDR3 length equals 13 residues. CDR1 SQVTM and CDR2 ANQGSEA come from the germline V gene. Between the trimmed V and J ends, which lost 8 bases and 0 bases, there was a span of 13 bases. In DNA, the CDR3 is TGCAGCCTGAGGGAGGGGTTGAACACTGAAGCTTTCTTT. Translated, it gives CSLREGLNTEAFF.